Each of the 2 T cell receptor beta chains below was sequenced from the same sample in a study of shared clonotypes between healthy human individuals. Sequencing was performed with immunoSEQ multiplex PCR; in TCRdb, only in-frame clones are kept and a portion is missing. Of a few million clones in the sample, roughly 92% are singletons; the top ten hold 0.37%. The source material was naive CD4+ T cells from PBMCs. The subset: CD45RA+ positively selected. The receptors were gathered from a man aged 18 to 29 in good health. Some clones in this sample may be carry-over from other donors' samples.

This CDR3 reads CASSLEPGGSSYGYTF. CDR3 nucleotides: TGTGCCAGCAGCTTGGAACCAGGGGGTAGCTCTTATGGCTACACCTTC. The chain combines TRBV5-6 with TRBJ1-2; 7 positions agree with TRBD1. This CDR3 region has 16 residues. Trimming cost V 0 bases and J 5 bases; bases outside gene matches: 10. Germline assignment: CDR1 SGHDT and CDR2 YYEEEE.

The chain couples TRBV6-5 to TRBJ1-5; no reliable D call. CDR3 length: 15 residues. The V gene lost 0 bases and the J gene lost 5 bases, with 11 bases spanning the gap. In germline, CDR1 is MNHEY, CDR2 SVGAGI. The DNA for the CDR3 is TGTGCCAGCAGTTACTCGATTTTTACGGATCAGCCCCAGCATTTT. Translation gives CASSYSIFTDQPQHF.